This T cell receptor (beta chain) emerged from a study of blood T cell repertoires in COVID-19. The overall study: Material from acute and convalescent COVID-19 was sourced from the United States, Italy and Spain. In each case, the material was cDNA or gDNA derived from T cells, B-cell-depleted T cells, or PBMCs.

Libraries were prepared by immunoSEQ multiplex PCR; TCRdb keeps only in-frame clonotypes and omits some of them. The top ten clones hold over 4% of a sample with around 150,000 clones, approximately 80% of them seen once. Sequencing input: peripheral blood. The origin of this receptor is a woman older than 75 with active or convalescent COVID-19.

CDR3: CASSSLQGSHYGYTF. CDR3 in DNA: TGTGCCAGCAGTTCCTTACAGGGGTCTCACTATGGCTACACCTTC. The chain combines TRBV28 with TRBJ1-2; 7 bases match TRBD1. V was pared by 4 bases and J by 3 bases, with 8 bases of the junction left unmatched. Germline V CDR1 and CDR2: MDHEN, SYDVKM. The CDR3 spans 15 residues.